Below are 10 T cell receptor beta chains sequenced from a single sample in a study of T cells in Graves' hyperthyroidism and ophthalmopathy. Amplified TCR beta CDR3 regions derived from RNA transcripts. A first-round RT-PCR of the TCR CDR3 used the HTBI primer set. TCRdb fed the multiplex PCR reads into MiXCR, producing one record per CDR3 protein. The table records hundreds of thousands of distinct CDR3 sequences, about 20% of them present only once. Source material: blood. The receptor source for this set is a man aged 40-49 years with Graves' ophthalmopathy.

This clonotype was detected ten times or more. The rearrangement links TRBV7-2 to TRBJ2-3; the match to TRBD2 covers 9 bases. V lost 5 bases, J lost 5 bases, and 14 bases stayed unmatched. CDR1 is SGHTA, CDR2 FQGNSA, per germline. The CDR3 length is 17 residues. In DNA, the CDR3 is TGTGCCAGCAGCGTACGGGTAGCGGGAGTGCGGGGAGATACGCAGTATTTT. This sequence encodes CASSVRVAGVRGDTQYF.

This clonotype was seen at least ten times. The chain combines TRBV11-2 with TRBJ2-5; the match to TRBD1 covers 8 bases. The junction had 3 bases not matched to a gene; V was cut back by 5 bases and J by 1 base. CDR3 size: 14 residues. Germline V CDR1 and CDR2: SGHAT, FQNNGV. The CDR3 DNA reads TGTGCCAGCAGCCCCACAGGGGGCCAAGAGACCCAGTACTTC. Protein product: CASSPTGGQETQYF.

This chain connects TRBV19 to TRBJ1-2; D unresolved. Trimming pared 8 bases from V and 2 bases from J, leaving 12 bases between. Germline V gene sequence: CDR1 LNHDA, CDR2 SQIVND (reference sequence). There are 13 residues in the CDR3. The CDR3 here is CASGRVQNYGYTF. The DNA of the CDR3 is TGTGCCAGTGGAAGGGTTCAAAACTATGGCTACACCTTC.

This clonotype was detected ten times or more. The CDR3 here is CASRRGYTEAFF. In nucleotides, the CDR3 is TGTGCCTCCCGAAGGGGATATACTGAAGCTTTCTTT. J is TRBJ1-1 and V is TRBV30; D possibly corresponds to TRBD1 (5 bases). Germline V CDR1 and CDR2: GTSNPN, SVGIG (reference sequence). The V and J ends lost 7 bases and 5 bases respectively, with 14 bases between them. The CDR3 contains 12 residues.

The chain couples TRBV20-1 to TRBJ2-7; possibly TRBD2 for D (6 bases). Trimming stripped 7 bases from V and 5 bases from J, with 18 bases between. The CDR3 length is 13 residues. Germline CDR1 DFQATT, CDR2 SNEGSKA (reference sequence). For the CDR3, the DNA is TGCAGTGTCAGAGGAGGGCCTGACGACGAGCAGTACTTC. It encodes CSVRGGPDDEQYF.

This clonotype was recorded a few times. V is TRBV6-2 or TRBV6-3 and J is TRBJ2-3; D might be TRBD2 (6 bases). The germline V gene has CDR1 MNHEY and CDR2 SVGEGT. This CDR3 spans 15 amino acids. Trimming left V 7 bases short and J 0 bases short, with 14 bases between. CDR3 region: CASNLSGGSTDTQYF. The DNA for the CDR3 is TGTGCCAGCAACCTTAGCGGAGGGAGCACAGATACGCAGTATTTT.

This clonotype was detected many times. The CDR3: CASSSREASYNEQFF. The CDR3 DNA reads TGTGCCAGCAGTTCTCGGGAGGCCTCCTACAATGAGCAGTTCTTC. The gene calls are TRBV27 and TRBJ2-1; TRBD2 matches 7 bases. The CDR3 sequence is 15 residues long. CDR1 is MNHEY and CDR2 is SMNVEV in the germline V gene (reference sequence). Losses at the gene ends were 4 bases for V and 0 bases for J; bases not matched to a gene: 3.

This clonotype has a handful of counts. Written as DNA, the CDR3 is TGTGCCAGCAGCTTAGACGGACAGGCGGGAACTGAAGCTTTCTTT. As protein: CASSLDGQAGTEAFF. The rearrangement joins TRBV11-2 to TRBJ1-1, with 7 bases lining up with TRBD1. Germline V gene data show CDR1 as SGHAT and CDR2 as FQNNGV. Losses at the gene ends were 0 bases for V and 5 bases for J; bases not matched to a gene: 6. The CDR3 has 15 residues.

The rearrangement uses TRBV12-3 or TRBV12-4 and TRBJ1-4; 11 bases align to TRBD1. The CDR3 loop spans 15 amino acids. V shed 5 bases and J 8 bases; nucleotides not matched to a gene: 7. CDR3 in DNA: TGTGCCAGCAGTCTAGGGACAGGGGGGTGGGAAAAACTGTTTTTT. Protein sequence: CASSLGTGGWEKLFF.

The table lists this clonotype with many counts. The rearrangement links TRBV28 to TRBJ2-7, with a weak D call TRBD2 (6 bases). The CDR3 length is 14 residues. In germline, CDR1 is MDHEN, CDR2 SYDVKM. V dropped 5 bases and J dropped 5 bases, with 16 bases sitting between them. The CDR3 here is CASSNFFGGNEQYF. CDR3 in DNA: TGTGCCAGCAGTAATTTCTTTGGCGGGAACGAGCAGTACTTC.